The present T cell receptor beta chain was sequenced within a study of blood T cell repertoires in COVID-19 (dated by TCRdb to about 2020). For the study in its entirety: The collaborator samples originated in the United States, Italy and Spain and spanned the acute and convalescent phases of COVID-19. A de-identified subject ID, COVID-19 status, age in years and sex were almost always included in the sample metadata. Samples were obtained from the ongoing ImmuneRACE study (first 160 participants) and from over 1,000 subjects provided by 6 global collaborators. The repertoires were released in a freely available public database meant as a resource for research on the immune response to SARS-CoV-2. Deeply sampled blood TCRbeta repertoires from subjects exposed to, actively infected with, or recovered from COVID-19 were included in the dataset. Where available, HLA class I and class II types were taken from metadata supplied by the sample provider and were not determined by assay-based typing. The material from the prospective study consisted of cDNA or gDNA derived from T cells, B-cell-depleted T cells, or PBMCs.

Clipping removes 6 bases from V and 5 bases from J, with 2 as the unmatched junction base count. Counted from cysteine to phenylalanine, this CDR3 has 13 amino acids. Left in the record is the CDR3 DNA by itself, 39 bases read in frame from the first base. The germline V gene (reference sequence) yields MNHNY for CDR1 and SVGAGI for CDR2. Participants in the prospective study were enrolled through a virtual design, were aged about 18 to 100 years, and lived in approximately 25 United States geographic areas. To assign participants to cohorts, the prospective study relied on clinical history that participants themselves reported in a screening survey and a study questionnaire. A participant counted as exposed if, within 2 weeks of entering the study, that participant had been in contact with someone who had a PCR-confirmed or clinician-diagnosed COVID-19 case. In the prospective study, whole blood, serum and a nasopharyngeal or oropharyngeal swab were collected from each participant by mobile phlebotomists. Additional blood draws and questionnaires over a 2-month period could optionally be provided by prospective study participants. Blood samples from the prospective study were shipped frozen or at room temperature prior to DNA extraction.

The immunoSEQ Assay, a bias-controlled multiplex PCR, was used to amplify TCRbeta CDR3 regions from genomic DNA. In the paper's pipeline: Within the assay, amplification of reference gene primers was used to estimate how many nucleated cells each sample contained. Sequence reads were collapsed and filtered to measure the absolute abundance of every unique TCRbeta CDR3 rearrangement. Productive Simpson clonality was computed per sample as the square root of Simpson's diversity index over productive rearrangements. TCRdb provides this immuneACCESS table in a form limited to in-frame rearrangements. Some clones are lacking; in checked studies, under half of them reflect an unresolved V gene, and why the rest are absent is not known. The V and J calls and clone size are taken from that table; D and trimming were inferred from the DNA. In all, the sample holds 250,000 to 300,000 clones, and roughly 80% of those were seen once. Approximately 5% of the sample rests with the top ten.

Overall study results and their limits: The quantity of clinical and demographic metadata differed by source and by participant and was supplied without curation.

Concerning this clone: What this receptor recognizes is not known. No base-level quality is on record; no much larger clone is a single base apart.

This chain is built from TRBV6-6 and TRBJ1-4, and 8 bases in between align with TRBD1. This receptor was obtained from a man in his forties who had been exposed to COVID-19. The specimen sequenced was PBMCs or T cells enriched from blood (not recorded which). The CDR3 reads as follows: CASSRDRNEKLFF. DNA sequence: TGTGCCAGCAGCCGGGACAGGAATGAAAAACTGTTTTTT.